Listed here are 15 T cell receptor beta chains from one sample, sequenced in a study of shared clonotypes between healthy human individuals. The repertoire was sequenced with immunoSEQ multiplex PCR; TCRdb's copy has only in-frame clones and lacks some. This sample yields millions of clones, of which around nine tenths are seen a single time; around 0.15% belongs to the top ten. Input material: naive CD4+ T cells sorted from blood. Subset here: CD45RA+ positively selected. The receptors come from a man younger than 30 in good health.

This clone was picked up one time. Other nucleotide sequences in the sample specify the same CDR3. V is TRBV14 and J is TRBJ2-7, with D possibly being TRBD1 (6 bases). Deletions cut 5 bases from V and 4 bases from J, with 6 bases between. The CDR3 runs 11 residues. Germline CDR1 SGHDN, CDR2 FVKESK. The CDR3 coding sequence is TGTGCCAGCAGCAGGGGGTACGAGCAGTACTTC. Translating it yields CASSRGYEQYF.

This chain connects TRBV7-9 to TRBJ2-5, with D uncertain. Gene TRBJ2-7 matches the end of the DNA better, so the J call may be wrong. From germline, CDR1 is SEHNR and CDR2 FQNEAQ (reference sequence). The CDR3 is made up of 13 amino acids. CDR3 residues: CASSLDPNYEQYF. As DNA, the CDR3 is TGTGCCAGCAGCTTAGACCCAAACTACGAGCAGTACTTC.

J is TRBJ2-1 and V is TRBV18; D call uncertain. The CDR3 loop spans 14 amino acids. V shed 0 bases and J shed 5 bases, with 8 bases lying between them. Per germline, CDR1 KGHSH and CDR2 LQKENI. CDR3 bases: TGTGCCAGCTCACCACCGAACGGCAACAATGAGCAGTTCTTC. Encoded protein: CASSPPNGNNEQFF.

The V gene is TRBV6-1, the J gene TRBJ2-7, with 9 bases that match TRBD1. V shed 6 bases and J 4 bases; nucleotides not matched to a gene: 10. Germline CDR1 is MNHNS and CDR2 is SASEGT. CDR3 size: 15 residues. CDR3: CASSPGQGSGYEQYF. Written as DNA, the CDR3 is TGTGCCAGCAGCCCGGGACAGGGTTCCGGATACGAGCAGTACTTC.

V and J are TRBV4-1 and TRBJ2-5; D is possibly TRBD1 (7 bases). V lost 0 bases and J lost 5, with 13 bases in between. Per germline, CDR1 MGHRA and CDR2 YSYEKL. The CDR3 extends over 15 amino acids. DNA of the CDR3: TGCGCCAGCAGCCAAGATGGAGGGGGCAGGGAGACCCAGTACTTC. Its translation is CASSQDGGGRETQYF.

The genes are TRBV7-7 and TRBJ1-6; TRBD1 agrees at 9 bases. Germline V gene lookup returns CDR1 SSHAT and CDR2 FNYEAQ (reference sequence). The CDR3 has 17 residues. CDR3 sequence (DNA): TGTGCTGCCATTCTGGACAGGGGAAACAGGTTAAGTTCACCCCTCCACTTT. Translation: CAAILDRGNRLSSPLHF.

The CDR3 loop reads CASSPPAHRSEKLFF. CDR3 nucleotides: TGTGCCAGCAGTCCCCCAGCACACAGGTCTGAAAAACTGTTTTTT. The V and J genes are TRBV28 and TRBJ1-4; the D gene is possibly TRBD1 (5 bases). The CDR3 has 15 residues. The germline V gene encodes CDR1 MDHEN and CDR2 SYDVKM. Trimming stripped 5 bases from V and 7 bases from J, with 17 bases between.

This chain joins TRBV5-1 and TRBJ1-1; the match to TRBD1 covers 8 bases. CDR1 is SGHRS and CDR2 is YFSETQ in the germline V gene. The length of the CDR3 is 16 residues. J lost 3 bases, V lost 4 bases, and 11 bases had no gene match. This CDR3 is CASSPRGQPGDTEAFF. The CDR3 DNA reads as TGCGCCAGCAGCCCCAGGGGGCAGCCGGGGGACACTGAAGCTTTCTTT.

The V call is TRBV7-2, the J call TRBJ2-3; 7 bases align to TRBD2. The V segment lost 5 bases and the J segment 5 bases; nucleotides outside the gene matches: 13. This CDR3 is 16 amino acids long. Germline V lookup: CDR1 SGHTA, CDR2 FQGNSA. CDR3 residues: CASSKRGATLGDTQYF. CDR3 sequence (DNA): TGTGCCAGCAGCAAGCGGGGAGCAACGTTGGGAGATACGCAGTATTTT.

The V and J genes are TRBV6-1 and TRBJ2-7, with D uncertain. CDR1 is MNHNS, CDR2 SASEGT, per germline. This CDR3 region has 12 residues. With 3 bases removed from V and 3 bases from J, the gap between germline ends came to 6 bases. Here the CDR3 DNA reads TGTGCCAGCAGTGATTGGGGCTACGAGCAGTACTTC. As protein: CASSDWGYEQYF.

The V and J genes are TRBV9 and TRBJ2-2; D possibly corresponds to TRBD2 (5 bases). The germline V and J ends were trimmed by 0 bases and 2 bases, with 11 bases remaining between them. CDR3 length: 16 amino acids. In germline, CDR1 is SGDLS, CDR2 YYNGEE. CDR3 sequence reads: CASSVGRGKNTGELFF. DNA for the CDR3: TGTGCCAGCAGCGTAGGAAGAGGGAAAAACACCGGGGAGCTGTTTTTT.

In nucleotides, the CDR3 is TGTGCCAGTTCCCGGACAGAACTAGCCAAAAACATTCAGTACTTC. It translates to CASSRTELAKNIQYF. The chain is built from TRBV19 and TRBJ2-4; TRBD1 might be the D (6 bases). Germline-derived CDR1 and CDR2 are LNHDA and SQIVND (reference sequence). The CDR3 contains 15 residues. V shed 8 bases and J shed 0 bases, with 14 bases lying between them.

The V call is TRBV28, the J call TRBJ2-1; TRBD1 matches at 7 bases. The CDR3 spans 18 residues. V trimming: 10 bases; J trimming: 0 bases; junction bases outside the gene matches: 18. The germline V gene encodes CDR1 MDHEN and CDR2 SYDVKM. The CDR3 protein is CATSKLPGQAGSYNEQFF. The CDR3 nucleotides read TGTGCCACCTCAAAACTCCCCGGACAGGCCGGCTCCTACAATGAGCAGTTCTTC.

The rearrangement links TRBV9 to TRBJ1-2, with 8 nucleotides matching TRBD1. The germline CDR1 and CDR2 sequences are SGDLS and YYNGEE. The CDR3 spans 15 residues. J lost 4 bases, V lost 3 bases, and 8 bases had no gene match. CDR3 region: CASSAKPGGSYGYTF. The CDR3 nucleotides read TGTGCCAGCAGCGCCAAGCCAGGGGGCAGCTATGGCTACACCTTC.

This rearrangement joins TRBV2 to TRBJ2-7; TRBD1 matches 10 bases. V lost 8 bases, J lost 1 base, and 2 bases stayed unmatched. The CDR3 sequence is 13 residues long. The germline CDR1 and CDR2 sequences are SNHLY and FYNNEI. In nucleotides, the CDR3 is TGTGCCAGCCGGGACAGGGGATCCTACGAGCAGTACTTC. Protein sequence: CASRDRGSYEQYF.